The text below deals with one T cell receptor beta chain. The data belong to a study of blood T cell repertoires in COVID-19. The method was immunoSEQ multiplex PCR; TCRdb's version includes in-frame clones alone and lacks a portion of them. The table has roughly 460,000 clones, 80% to 90% seen once. The V end was cut by 1 base, the J end by 7 bases, with 11 bases between. This CDR3 comprises 14 residues. Per the germline V gene, CDR1 is LGHDT and CDR2 is YNNKEL (reference sequence). V gene TRBV3-1 (or the pseudogene TRBV3-2) combines with J gene TRBJ1-5; D remains unclear. The receptor was derived from a man between 18 and 35 years old with COVID-19, enrolled during active disease. The specimen sequenced was peripheral blood. The CDR3 spells CASSQAVTGQPQHF. The CDR3, as DNA: TGTGCCAGCAGCCAAGCCGTTACGGGACAGCCCCAGCATTTT.